This T cell receptor (beta chain) was sequenced during a study of T cells expressing NK-cell markers. Study context: Sorted CD3+CD56+NKG2C+, CD3+CD56+NKG2C- and CD3+CD56-NKG2C+ T cells provided the TCR beta repertoires.

The CDR3 contains 14 residues. Germline CDR1 ENHRY, CDR2 SYGVKD. Libraries used 5'RACE template switching adding universal primer site and UMIs. TCRdb reworked the 5' RACE reads into one entry per CDR3 protein, no DNA. This sample carries about 460,000 distinct CDR3 sequences, with under 1.5% going to the ten biggest clones. The chain combines TRBV10-3 with TRBJ2-3; TCRdb outputs TRBD2, but without DNA this stays unchecked. The material sequenced was blood T cells: a sorted CD56 or NKG2C T cell subset, CD4+ or CD8+ T cells, or bulk PBMC T cells (not recorded which). The origin of this receptor is a woman aged 45-65 years in good health. The CDR3 region is CAISVSGRTDTQYF.